The entry below describes one TCR beta chain. The antigen remains unidentified. The data originate from a study of T-cell memory formation after mild COVID-19. About the study: For the most part, TCR clusters were specific to one donor.

J lost 5 bases, V lost 1 base, and 8 bases had no gene match. This CDR3 spans 16 amino acids. Germline V lookup: CDR1 DFQATT, CDR2 SNEGSKA (reference sequence). Each CDR3 protein is one row after TCRdb ran MiXCR on the 5' RACE reads. Seen here are some 210,000 distinct CDR3 sequences, around 16% observed once, and the top ten hold 2.4%. Study-level points and caveats: CD4+ contracting clones were mainly CM and EM; CD8+ ones, EMRA. Clones that contracted from day 15 to 85 had balanced CD4/CD8; later expanders were CD4+ biased.

V is TRBV20-1 and J is TRBJ2-2; 9 positions agree with TRBD2. Sequenced input: PBMCs or a T cell subset sorted from them (not recorded which). The receptor comes from an adult woman who had mild COVID-19 (a few samples of this study predate the infection). Cell type and time point are not known. This CDR3 reads CSARGGGRAVTGELFF. The DNA for the CDR3 is TGCAGTGCTAGAGGGGGCGGGAGGGCCGTAACCGGGGAGCTGTTTTTT.